This TCR beta chain was captured by sequencing in a study of shared clonotypes between healthy human individuals. Only CD45RO-negative cells positively selected for CCR7 counted as naive CD8 cells, so terminally differentiated effector memory CD45RA+ cells were excluded. Using immunoSEQ multiplex PCR, the repertoire was profiled, and TCRdb retains in-frame clones only, with some absent. Of about 680,000 clones in the sample, under 95% are singletons; the top ten hold approximately 24%. Only a few counts were recorded for this clone. This CDR3 contains 15 residues. Trimming cost V 3 bases and J 5 bases, with 13 bases left between them. CDR1 is SEHNR and CDR2 is FQNEAQ in the germline V gene (reference sequence).

This chain joins TRBV7-9 and TRBJ1-4; D remains ambiguous. Sequencing was carried out using naive CD8+ T cells sorted from blood. This TCR was recovered from a man aged 25-45 years in good health. In nucleotides, the CDR3 is TGTGCCAGCAGCTTGGTTGGTGTCCCGAATGAAAAACTGTTTTTT. The encoded protein is CASSLVGVPNEKLFF.